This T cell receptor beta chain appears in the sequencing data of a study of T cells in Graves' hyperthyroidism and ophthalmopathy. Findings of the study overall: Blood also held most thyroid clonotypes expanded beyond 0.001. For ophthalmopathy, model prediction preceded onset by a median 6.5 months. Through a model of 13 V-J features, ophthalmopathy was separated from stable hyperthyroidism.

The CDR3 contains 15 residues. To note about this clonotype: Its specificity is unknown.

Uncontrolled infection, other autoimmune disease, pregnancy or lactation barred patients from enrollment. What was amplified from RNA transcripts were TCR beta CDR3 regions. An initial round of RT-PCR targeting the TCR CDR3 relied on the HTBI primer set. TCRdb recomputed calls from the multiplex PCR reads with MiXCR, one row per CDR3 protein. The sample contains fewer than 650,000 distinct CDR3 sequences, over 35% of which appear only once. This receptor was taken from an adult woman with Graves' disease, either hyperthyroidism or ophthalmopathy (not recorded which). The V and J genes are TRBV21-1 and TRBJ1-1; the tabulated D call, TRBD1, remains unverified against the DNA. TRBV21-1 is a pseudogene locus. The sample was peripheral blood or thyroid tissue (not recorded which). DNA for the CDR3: TGTGCCAGCAGGAAAGGACTGTCGAAGGGCACTGAAGCTTTCTTT. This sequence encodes CASRKGLSKGTEAFF.